This paragraph reports one T cell receptor (beta chain). This clonotype has a handful of counts. Its recognized antigen is unknown. No base quality information exists; no much larger clone differs at one position. The germline V and J ends show losses of 5 bases and 5 bases respectively, and no gene match explains 11 bases of the junction. The CDR1 and CDR2 encoded by the germline V gene (reference sequence) are SEHNR and FQNEAQ. Taken from cysteine to phenylalanine, the CDR3 has 15 residues. Only the CDR3 part of the read is kept: 45 bases, read in frame from the first base. This record belongs to a study of response to subunit inactivated influenza vaccine (dated by TCRdb to between 2017 and 2018). Some background on the complete study: The study used deep quantitative T cell receptor repertoire profiling to track responses to a trivalent subunit inactivated influenza vaccine. Overall study outcomes, separate from this receptor: The authors suggested that each seasonal influenza vaccination may recruit only a limited number of new T cells.

Library preparation used RT-PCR. TCRdb names Illumina HiSeq 2500 as the instrument used. The raw public data were reprocessed by TCRdb itself: fastp quality trimming at Q25, MiXCR clonotype calling, in-frame beta chains only. Each CDR3 protein appears once, grouped with its most common genes and DNA. This sample holds 450,000 to 550,000 distinct CDR3 sequences; approximately 24% were observed only once. Around 1.8% of the sample rests with the top ten. The source material was CD4+ T cells sorted from PBMCs, sampled approximately 5 days after vaccination. In this chain, TRBV7-9 is recombined with TRBJ2-7; 8 bases in the junction line up with TRBD2. The clonotype comes from a man in his fifties or sixties who received an inactivated influenza vaccine. Donor details come from another sample of the same person, matched by shared clones. The CDR3 protein is CASSQPGTSIHEQYF. The DNA sequence follows: TGTGCCAGCAGCCAACCCGGGACTAGTATCCACGAGCAGTACTTC.